This T cell receptor (beta chain) was obtained from a study of OX40 agonist ivuxolimab in advanced cancers. The CDR3 has 15 residues. Germline V gene data show CDR1 as MNHNS and CDR2 as SASEGT. V lost 2 bases to trimming and J lost 0 bases, with 8 bases between them. Using immunoSEQ multiplex PCR, the repertoire was profiled, and TCRdb retains in-frame clones only, with some absent. The repertoire holds 60,000 to 85,000 clones, with more than 75% as singletons. This clonotype originated in an adult with an advanced solid tumor such as melanoma, head and neck, liver or kidney cancer. Here the sequenced sample was CD4+ or CD8+ T cells sorted from blood, taken in a trial of the OX40 agonist ivuxolimab. J is TRBJ2-1 and V is TRBV6-1; D uncertain. The CDR3 here is CASSESRASYNEQFF. In DNA, the CDR3 is TGTGCCAGCAGTGAATCTCGGGCCTCCTACAATGAGCAGTTCTTC.